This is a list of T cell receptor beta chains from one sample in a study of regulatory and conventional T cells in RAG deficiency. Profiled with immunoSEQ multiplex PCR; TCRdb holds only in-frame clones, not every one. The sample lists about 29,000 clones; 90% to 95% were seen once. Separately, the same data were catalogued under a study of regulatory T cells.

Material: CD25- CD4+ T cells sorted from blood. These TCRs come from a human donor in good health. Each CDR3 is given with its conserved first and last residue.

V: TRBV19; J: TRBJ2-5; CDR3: CASSITTGQFQETQYF
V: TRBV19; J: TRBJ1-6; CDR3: CARHPGDRDSPLHF
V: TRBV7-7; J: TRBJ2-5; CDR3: CASSPKGRGSGETQYF
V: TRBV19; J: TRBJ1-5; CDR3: CASSGQSNQPQHF
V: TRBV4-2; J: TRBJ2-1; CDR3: CASSQERGGSSYNEQFF
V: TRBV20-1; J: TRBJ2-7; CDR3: CSARRDYERYF
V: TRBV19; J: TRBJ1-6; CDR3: CASSSRGNSYNSPLHF
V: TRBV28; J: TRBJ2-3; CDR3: CASSSFGTGGTDTQYF
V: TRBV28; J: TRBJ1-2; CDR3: CASSLTGDGYTF
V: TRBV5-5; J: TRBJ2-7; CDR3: CASSFGGGTYEQYF
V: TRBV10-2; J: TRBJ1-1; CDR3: CASSDPGRRIPEAFF
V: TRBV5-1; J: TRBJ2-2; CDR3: CASSSGYSGELFF
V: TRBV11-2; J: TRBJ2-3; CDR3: CASSLTGPRDTQYF
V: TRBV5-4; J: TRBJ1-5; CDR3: CASSITGVNQPQHF